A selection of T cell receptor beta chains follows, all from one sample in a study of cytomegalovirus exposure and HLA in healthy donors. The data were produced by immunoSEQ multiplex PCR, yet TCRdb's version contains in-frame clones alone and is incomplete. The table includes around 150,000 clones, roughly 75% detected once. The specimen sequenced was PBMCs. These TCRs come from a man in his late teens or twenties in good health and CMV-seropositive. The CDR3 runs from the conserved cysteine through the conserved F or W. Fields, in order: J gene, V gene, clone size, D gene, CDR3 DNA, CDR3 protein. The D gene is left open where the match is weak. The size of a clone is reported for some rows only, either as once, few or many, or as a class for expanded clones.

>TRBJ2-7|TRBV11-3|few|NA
TGTGCCAGCAGCTCCGGGCAGTACTTC
CASSSGQYF
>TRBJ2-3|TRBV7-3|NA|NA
TGTGCCAGCAGCTTAACCCAGTACACAGATACGCAGTATTTT
CASSLTQYTDTQYF
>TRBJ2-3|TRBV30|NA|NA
TGTGCCTGGAACGAGGGACACCTTCTTGGGACAGATACGCAGTATTTT
CAWNEGHLLGTDTQYF
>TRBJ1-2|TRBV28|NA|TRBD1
TGTGCCAGCAGCCTGACAGGGGCTGGCTACACCTTC
CASSLTGAGYTF
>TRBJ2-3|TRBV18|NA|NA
TGTGCCAGCTCACCACAACGATCTAACCCAGATACGCAGTATTTT
CASSPQRSNPDTQYF
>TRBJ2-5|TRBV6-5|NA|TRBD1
TGTGCCAGCAGCCCCGTCAGGGGGTGGGAGACCCAGTACTTC
CASSPVRGWETQYF
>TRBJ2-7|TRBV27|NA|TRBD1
TGTGCCAGCAGTGAGACAGGGAGCAACGAGCAGTACTTC
CASSETGSNEQYF
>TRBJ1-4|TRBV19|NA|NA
TGTGCCAGTACAACCAACGGGTATCGCGAAAAACTGTTTTTT
CASTTNGYREKLFF
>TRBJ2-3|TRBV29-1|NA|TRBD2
TGCAGCGTTGATTCGGTCCGAGGAAACACCCCTGGACTAGCGATCCCAGATACGCAGTATTTT
CSVDSVRGNTPGLAIPDTQYF
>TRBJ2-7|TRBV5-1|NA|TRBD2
TGCGCCAGCAGCCACAGCGGGAGTAGGACCTACGAGCAGTACTTC
CASSHSGSRTYEQYF
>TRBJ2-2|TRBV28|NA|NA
TGTGCCAGCAGTTTGCCCCCCCCGGGGGCGAACACCGGGGAGCTGTTTTTT
CASSLPPPGANTGELFF
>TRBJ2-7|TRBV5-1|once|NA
TGCGCCAGCAGCTCCATGGTGGAGAACGAGCAGTACTTC
CASSSMVENEQYF
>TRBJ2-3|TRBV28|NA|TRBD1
TGTGCCAGCAGGGACAGGGTGTCAGATACGCAGTATTTT
CASRDRVSDTQYF
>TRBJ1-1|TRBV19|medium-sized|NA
TGTGCCAGTAGTACACGAGAGAAGAACACTGAAGCTTTCTTT
CASSTREKNTEAFF
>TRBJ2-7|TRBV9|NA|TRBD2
TGTGCCAGCAGCGTCACTAGCGGCCAAACCTACGAGCAGTACTTC
CASSVTSGQTYEQYF
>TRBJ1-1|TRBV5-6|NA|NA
TGTGCCAGCAGCCGCCCTCCGGGCGGGCCTGAAGCTTTCTTT
CASSRPPGGPEAFF
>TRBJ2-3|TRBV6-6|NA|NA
TGTGCCAGCAGTTCCTTGGCGGGCCCTACAGATACGCAGTATTTT
CASSSLAGPTDTQYF
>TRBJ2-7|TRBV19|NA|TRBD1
TGTGCCAGTAGCCCCAGGGGGCAGTACGAGCAGTACTTC
CASSPRGQYEQYF
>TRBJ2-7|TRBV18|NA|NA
TGTGCCAGCTCACCCCTGACGGGGGAAGAGCAGTACTTC
CASSPLTGEEQYF
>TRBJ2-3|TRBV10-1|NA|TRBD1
TGCGCCAGCAGTTCGACAGGGGTTGGTAGCACAGATACGCAGTATTTT
CASSSTGVGSTDTQYF
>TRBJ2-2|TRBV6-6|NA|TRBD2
TGTGCCAGCAGTTACTCGGGACTAGCGGACACCGGGGAGCTGTTTTTT
CASSYSGLADTGELFF
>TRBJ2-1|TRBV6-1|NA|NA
TGTGCCAGCAGTGAATTAATCAATGAGCAGTTCTTC
CASSELINEQFF
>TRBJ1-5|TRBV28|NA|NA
TGTGCCAGCAGTTCCCACTTGGGTGGGGCTAGCAATCAGCCCCAGCATTTT
CASSSHLGGASNQPQHF
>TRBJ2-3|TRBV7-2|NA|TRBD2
TGTGCCAGCAGCCCCCGTTTTAGCGGGAGGGGACCAGATACGCAGTATTTT
CASSPRFSGRGPDTQYF
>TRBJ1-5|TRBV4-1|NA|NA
TGCGCCAGCAGCCACTTCTCCCGTCCGGGAGGTCAGCCCCAGCATTTT
CASSHFSRPGGQPQHF
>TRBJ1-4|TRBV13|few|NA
TGTGCCAGCAGCAAAAAGTCGGGGGGAGCTAATGAAAAACTGTTTTTT
CASSKKSGGANEKLFF
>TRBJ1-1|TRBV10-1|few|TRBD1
TGCGCCAGCAGTGAGGACAGGGTTGGCGAAGCTTTCTTT
CASSEDRVGEAFF
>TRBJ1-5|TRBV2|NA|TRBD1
TGTGCCAGCAGCAACAGGGGGCAAGCGGGTCAGCCCCAGCATTTT
CASSNRGQAGQPQHF
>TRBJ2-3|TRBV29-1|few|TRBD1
TGCAGCGTTGAGGGACAGGGGGTCCCAGATACGCAGTATTTT
CSVEGQGVPDTQYF
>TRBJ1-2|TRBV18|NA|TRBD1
TGTGCCAGCTCACCAGCCGGGACAGGGATTTATGGCTACACCTTC
CASSPAGTGIYGYTF
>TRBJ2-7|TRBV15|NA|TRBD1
TGTGCCACCAGCCCCCGGGACAGGGTTTTCGAGCAGTACTTC
CATSPRDRVFEQYF
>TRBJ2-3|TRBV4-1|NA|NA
TGCGCCAGCAGCCAGCAGTCCCTGGGCACAGATACGCAGTATTTT
CASSQQSLGTDTQYF
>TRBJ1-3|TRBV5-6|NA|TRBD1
TGTGCCAGCAGCTGGGGACAGGGAATTCCCTCTGGAAACACCATATATTTT
CASSWGQGIPSGNTIYF
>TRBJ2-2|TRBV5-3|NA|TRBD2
TGTGCCAGAAGCTTGGAAGCTAGCGGGAGGGGGAAGGCCGGGGAGCTGTTTTTT
CARSLEASGRGKAGELFF
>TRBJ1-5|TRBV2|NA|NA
TGTGCCACCAAGATTCTGCCGGGGGATCAGCCCCAGCATTTT
CATKILPGDQPQHF